This T cell receptor (beta chain) was obtained from a study of spatial heterogeneity in lung cancer. About the study: PBMC samples from follow-up, when available, were sequenced at a median of roughly two years post-resection. Raw reads showed each unique TCR and UMI combination turning up more than ten times on average.

The sample's time point: blood at routine non-recurrence follow-up after resection. Each CDR3 protein gets one entry after TCRdb re-called the 5' RACE reads with MiXCR. This table holds approximately 110,000 distinct CDR3 sequences, roughly a tenth found once. The CDR3 has 13 amino acids. The germline V gene encodes CDR1 WSHSY and CDR2 SAAADI. Trimming removed 7 bases at V and 5 bases at J, with 12 bases between. The sequences come from PBMCs, collected at follow-up. This sequence originates from a female donor with early-stage non-small cell lung cancer. This chain uses TRBV10-2 with TRBJ2-1; maybe TRBD2 (5 bases). The chain's CDR3 is CASIDGINNEQFF. In nucleotides, the CDR3 is TGCGCCAGCATCGACGGGATCAACAATGAGCAGTTCTTC.